This T cell receptor (beta chain) stems from a study of human T cells and chemical hapten exposure. In the study overall: Per-sample TCR yield variation was attributed mainly to small pooled library volume differences.

Separate cDNA molecules received unique molecular identifiers, which the library attached to them. TCRdb passed the RACE reads through MiXCR, listing each CDR3 protein once. The sample has approximately 100,000 distinct CDR3 sequences; 9.6% are singletons. The CDR3 totals 14 residues. V lost 0 bases to trimming and J lost 6 bases, with 7 bases between them. CDR1 SGHRS and CDR2 YFSETQ come from the germline V gene. This clonotype was detected only a few times. This sample's time point: pre-sensitization, week 0. This sample's treatment: therapeutic diphenylcyclopropenone sensitization with weekly scalp DPC. Alopecia patients, 18 to 70 years old and DPC-suitable, served as donors.

Sequenced material: whole blood, taken in connection with sensitization to the hapten diphenylcyclopropenone (DPC). The chain uses TRBV5-1 and TRBJ1-6, with D tentatively TRBD1 (5 bases). The clonotype comes from a woman aged 40 to 49 with alopecia areata. Some clones in this sample may be carry-over from other donors' samples. The DNA of the CDR3 is TGCGCCAGCAGCTTGGACAGGTTTAATTCACCCCTCCACTTT. Translating it yields CASSLDRFNSPLHF.